These T cell receptor beta chains were read from a single sample in a study of T-cell memory formation after mild COVID-19. Via MiXCR, TCRdb re-called the 5' RACE reads, giving one row per CDR3 protein. This table holds 350,000 to 450,000 distinct CDR3 sequences, about 19% found once. The sample was PBMCs or a T cell subset sorted from them (not recorded which). The source is an adult woman who had mild COVID-19 (a few samples of this study predate the infection). Cell type and time point are not known. Each CDR3 is given with its conserved first and last residue. Fields, in order: V gene, J gene, CDR3 protein.

TRBV6-5	TRBJ2-7	CASSPFAGDYEQYF
TRBV9	TRBJ2-3	CASSFNPSGGSTDTQYF
TRBV20-1	TRBJ2-7	CSARDGGQFYEQYF
TRBV25-1	TRBJ2-2	CASSDSRQGDSGELFF
TRBV7-8	TRBJ2-3	CASSPPRSGRVDTQYF
TRBV7-3	TRBJ1-1	CASSNRGSTEAFF
TRBV7-9	TRBJ2-7	CASSTTSGRAGEQYF
TRBV25-1	TRBJ1-1	CASRDLRGGGNTEAFF
TRBV19	TRBJ1-6	CASSLQGYNSPLHF
TRBV3-1	TRBJ1-2	CASSRLETNYGYTF
TRBV4-1	TRBJ2-5	CASSHGTGGRETQYF
TRBV20-1	TRBJ1-2	CSASNPDRVFGYTF
TRBV12-3/TRBV12-4	TRBJ2-4	CASSFWIRGSAKNIQYF
TRBV5-4	TRBJ1-2	CASSLDIGGSYGYTF